The 8 T cell receptor beta chains below all came from one sample that was sequenced in a study of blood T cell repertoires in COVID-19. Sequenced by immunoSEQ multiplex PCR; TCRdb stores in-frame clones only, minus some. The profile shows 90,000 or so clones, roughly 89% of them singletons. The material sequenced was peripheral blood. These TCRs come from a man aged 55-75 years with COVID-19, enrolled during active disease.

The J gene is TRBJ1-4, the V gene TRBV29-1; possible D gene TRBD1, 5 bases. Germline CDR1 reads SQVTM; CDR2 reads ANQGSEA. Trimming shortened V by 6 bases and J by 7 bases, and 15 bases separated the two germline ends. The length of the CDR3 is 13 residues. The CDR3 loop reads CSVLVVGGEKLFF. Written as DNA, the CDR3 is TGCAGCGTCCTGGTGGTGGGGGGTGAAAAACTGTTTTTT.

CDR3 amino acids: CASSSPHLTAGGQDEQYF. The CDR3 bases are TGTGCCAGCAGTTCCCCTCACTTGACGGCGGGAGGGCAGGACGAGCAGTACTTC. This sequence joins TRBV5-4 and TRBJ2-7; 9 positions match TRBD2. This CDR3 spans 18 amino acids. Germline-derived CDR1 and CDR2 are SGHNT and YYREEE (reference sequence). V lost 5 bases to trimming and J lost 5 bases; unmatched junction nucleotides: 20. The whole variable domain, remainder taken from reference TRBV5-4 and TRBJ2-7, is ETGVTQSPTHLIKTRGQQVTLRCSSQSGHNTVSWYQQALGQGPQFIFQYYREEENGRGNFPPRFSGLQFPNYSSELNVNALELDDSALYLCASSSPHLTAGGQDEQYFGPGTRLTVT.

This clone was found once. The rearrangement joins TRBV28 to TRBJ1-1; 9 nucleotides align to TRBD1. The germline gives CDR1 MDHEN, CDR2 SYDVKM. The trim removed 3 bases at V and 4 bases at J, leaving 9 bases unmatched. The CDR3 length is 16 residues. CDR3 in DNA: TGTGCCAGCAGTTTGCCCGGGACAGGGAGGGGCACTGAAGCTTTCTTT. It yields the protein CASSLPGTGRGTEAFF.

DNA of the CDR3: TGTGCCAGCAGCCCGGACAGGAGTGGGGCCAACGTCCTGACTTTC. Translated: CASSPDRSGANVLTF. This rearrangement joins TRBV3-1 (or the pseudogene TRBV3-2) to TRBJ2-6; 7 nucleotides align to TRBD1. J was trimmed by 3 bases and V by 4 bases; bases with no gene match: 3. Per the germline V gene, CDR1 is LGHDT and CDR2 is YNNKEL (reference sequence). This CDR3 spans 15 amino acids.

V and J are TRBV5-4 and TRBJ1-3; 10 bases are a match to TRBD1. The germline gives CDR1 SGHNT, CDR2 YYREEE (reference sequence). Losses at the gene ends were 0 bases for V and 4 bases for J; bases not matched to a gene: 4. There are 16 residues in the CDR3. The CDR3 DNA reads as TGTGCCAGCAGCTTGGACGGGACAGGGGTCGGAAACACCATATATTTT. Translation: CASSLDGTGVGNTIYF.

V is TRBV20-1 and J is TRBJ1-2; 8 bases agree with TRBD1. The CDR3 contains 13 residues. Germline CDR1 is DFQATT and CDR2 is SNEGSKA (reference sequence). J lost 4 bases, V lost 3 bases, and 4 bases had no gene match. CDR3 region: CSASPGQGYGYTF. The CDR3 DNA sequence: TGCAGTGCTAGTCCCGGACAGGGCTATGGCTACACCTTC.

The gene calls are TRBV4-1 and TRBJ2-1; a weak D match, TRBD1 (5 bases). V was cut by 1 base and J by 9 bases, with 19 bases left in between. The CDR3 loop spans 16 amino acids. Germline V gene lookup returns CDR1 MGHRA and CDR2 YSYEKL. Written as DNA, the CDR3 is TGCGCCAGCAGCCAAGGCCCGCCAGGGTGGATGGGTGAGCAGTTCTTC. Protein sequence: CASSQGPPGWMGEQFF.

J is TRBJ2-1 and V is TRBV18; 13 bases match TRBD2. The germline CDR1 and CDR2 sequences are KGHSH and LQKENI. The CDR3 spans 20 residues. J was trimmed by 7 bases and V by 2 bases; bases with no gene match: 17. CDR3 coding DNA: TGTGCCAGCTCACCAACGCGACTAGCGGGAGGAATGATGTCAGGGAATGAGCAGTTCTTC. It encodes CASSPTRLAGGMMSGNEQFF.